One and the same sample provided the 11 T cell receptor beta chains below, sequenced in a study of a mutant IDH1 vaccine in newly diagnosed glioma. These TCRs' antigens remain unknown. The protocol was immunoSEQ multiplex PCR, while the TCRdb copy is restricted to in-frame clones and leaves out a portion. Of 45,000 to 55,000 clones in the sample, roughly 84% were seen once. Regarding time point: week 47, end of study. Vaccination used 300 ug of mutant IDH1 20-mer peptide per dose, with topical imiquimod. Material: PBMCs, obtained from a glioma patient whose treatment included an IDH1 peptide vaccine. The receptors come from a woman between 25 and 40 years old with glioma. Some clones in this sample may be carry-over from other donors' samples.

The chain uses TRBV5-6 and TRBJ2-7, with D possibly being TRBD1 (6 bases). Germline V gene data show CDR1 as SGHDT and CDR2 as YYEEEE. V was shortened by 3 bases and J by 0 bases, with 10 bases between the two germline ends. The CDR3 length is 14 residues. The CDR3 nucleotides read TGTGCCAGCAGCTCCGGGACATTCTCCTACGAGCAGTACTTC. It is translated as CASSSGTFSYEQYF.

CDR3 DNA sequence: TGCGCCAGCAGTCCCGTGACAGGGTTTGGCTACACCTTC. Translated: CASSPVTGFGYTF. The chain employs TRBV10-1 and TRBJ1-2; 7 positions match TRBD1. Germline V CDR1 and CDR2: WNHNN, SYGVQD (reference sequence). The V and J ends lost 5 bases and 7 bases, in that order; junction bases with no gene match: 7. This CDR3 region has 13 residues.

To note about this clone: Relative to the germline gene, one junction end is altered; a read error may explain this. As DNA, the CDR3 is TGTGCCAGCAGCTTAGATCTGGGGGGGCTCTCATTC. Translation: CASSLDLGGLSF. The V gene is TRBV11-3, the J gene TRBJ2-7; maybe TRBD2 (7 bases). The CDR3 is 12 amino acids. Germline CDR1 and CDR2: SGHNT and YENEEA.

Written as DNA, the CDR3 is TGTGCCTGGAGTGTACCGCTAGCTAGCGGGAGGCCCCGGCTGACACTAGCCAAAAACATTCAGTACTTC. Translated, it gives CAWSVPLASGRPRLTLAKNIQYF. The chain combines TRBV30 with TRBJ2-4, with 11 bases fitting TRBD2. The CDR3 length is 23 residues. The germline CDR1 and CDR2 sequences are GTSNPN and SVGIG (reference sequence). The V segment lost 0 bases and the J segment 0 bases; nucleotides outside the gene matches: 22.

This chain links TRBV5-8 with TRBJ2-1; TRBD2 matches 8 bases. V lost 2 bases, J lost 8 bases, and 6 bases stayed unmatched. CDR1 is SGHTS and CDR2 is YDEGEE in the germline V gene. The CDR3 is 14 residues long. DNA of the CDR3: TGTGCCAGCAGCTTTTTAGCGGGGTCTGATGAGCAGTTCTTC. Translated: CASSFLAGSDEQFF.

The chain uses TRBV7-8 and TRBJ1-5, with 10 bases identical to TRBD1. The CDR3 spans 15 residues. The germline V gene encodes CDR1 SGHVS and CDR2 FQNEAQ. With 3 bases clipped from V and 5 bases from J, the junction kept 4 bases outside the gene matches. The CDR3 is CASSFRQGADQPQHF. The CDR3 DNA is TGTGCCAGCAGCTTCAGACAGGGGGCGGATCAGCCCCAGCATTTT.

The V call is TRBV7-9, the J call TRBJ2-7; D might be TRBD1 (6 bases). Trimming pared 3 bases from V and 3 bases from J, leaving 9 bases between. This CDR3 region has 13 residues. Germline V gene lookup returns CDR1 SEHNR and CDR2 FQNEAQ (reference sequence). Here the CDR3 DNA reads TGTGCCAGCAGCTTCGGGACATTCTACGAGCAGTACTTC. Translation: CASSFGTFYEQYF.

This sequence joins TRBV9 and TRBJ2-2; TRBD2 might be the D (5 bases). The V gene's germline CDR1 is SGDLS and CDR2 YYNGEE. With 3 bases removed from V and 7 bases from J, the gap between germline ends came to 10 bases. CDR3 length: 13 residues. The CDR3: CASSAASSGELFF. CDR3 DNA sequence: TGTGCCAGCAGCGCCGCTAGCAGCGGGGAGCTGTTTTTT.

V gene TRBV7-2 combines with J gene TRBJ1-5; 7 bases fit TRBD1. The CDR3 has 15 residues. Germline trimming cut 5 bases from V and 6 bases from J; bases unmatched to any gene: 10. Per germline, CDR1 SGHTA and CDR2 FQGNSA. In DNA, the CDR3 is TGTGCCAGCAGCAAGACAGGGTTCGGAGCTCAGCCCCAGCATTTT. As protein: CASSKTGFGAQPQHF.

J is TRBJ1-4 and V is TRBV9; TRBD1 is a possible D gene (5 bases). CDR1 is SGDLS and CDR2 is YYNGEE in the germline V gene. Trimming took 3 bases from V and 5 from J, leaving 14 bases between them. This CDR3 spans 15 amino acids. DNA for the CDR3: TGTGCCAGCAGCGCCTCAGGGACGGGCAATGAAAAACTGTTTTTT. Translated: CASSASGTGNEKLFF.

The chain uses TRBV9 and TRBJ2-2; tentative D call: TRBD1 (5 bases). The CDR3 extends over 15 amino acids. Trimming took 4 bases from V and 4 from J, leaving 14 bases between them. Germline V gene data show CDR1 as SGDLS and CDR2 as YYNGEE. The CDR3 loop reads CASSITGEPTGELFF. DNA of the CDR3: TGTGCCAGCAGCATCACAGGAGAACCCACCGGGGAGCTGTTTTTT.